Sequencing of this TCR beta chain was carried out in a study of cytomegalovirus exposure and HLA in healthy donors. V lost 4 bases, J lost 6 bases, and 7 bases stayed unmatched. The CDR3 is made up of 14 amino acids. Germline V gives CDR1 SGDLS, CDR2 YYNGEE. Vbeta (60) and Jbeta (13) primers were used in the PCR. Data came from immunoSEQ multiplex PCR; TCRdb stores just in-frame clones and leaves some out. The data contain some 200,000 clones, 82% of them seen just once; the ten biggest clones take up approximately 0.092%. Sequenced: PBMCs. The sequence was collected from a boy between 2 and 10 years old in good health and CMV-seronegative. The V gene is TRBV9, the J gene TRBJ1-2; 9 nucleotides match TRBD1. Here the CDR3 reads CASSRLGQGDGYTF. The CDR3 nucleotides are TGTGCCAGCAGCCGCTTGGGACAGGGTGATGGCTACACCTTC. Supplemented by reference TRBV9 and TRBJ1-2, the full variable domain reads DSGVTQTPKHLITATGQRVTLRCSPRSGDLSVYWYQQSLDQGLQFLIQYYNGEERAKGNILERFSAQQFPDLHSELNLSSLELGDSALYFCASSRLGQGDGYTFGSGTRLTVV.